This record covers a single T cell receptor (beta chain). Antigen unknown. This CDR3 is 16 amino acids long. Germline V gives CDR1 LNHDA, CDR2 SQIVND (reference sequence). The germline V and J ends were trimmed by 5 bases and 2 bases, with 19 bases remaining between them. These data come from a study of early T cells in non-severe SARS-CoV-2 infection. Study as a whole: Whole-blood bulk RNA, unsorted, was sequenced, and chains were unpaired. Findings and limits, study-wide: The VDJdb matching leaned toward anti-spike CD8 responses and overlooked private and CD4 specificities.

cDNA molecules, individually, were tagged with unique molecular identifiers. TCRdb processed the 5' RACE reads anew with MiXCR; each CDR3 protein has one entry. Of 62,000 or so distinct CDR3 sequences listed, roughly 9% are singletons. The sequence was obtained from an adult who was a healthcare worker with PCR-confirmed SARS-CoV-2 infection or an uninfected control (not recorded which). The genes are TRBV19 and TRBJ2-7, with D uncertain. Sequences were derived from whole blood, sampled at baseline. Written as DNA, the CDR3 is TGTGCCAGTAGTCGGTCGACGGCCAGTCCAGCCTACGAGCAGTACTTC. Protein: CASSRSTASPAYEQYF.